The 4 T cell receptor beta chains below were found in one sample sequenced in a study of radiation and T cells in renal cell carcinoma. TCRdb's copy holds only in-frame clones and misses some; the assay was immunoSEQ multiplex PCR. Altogether 150,000 to 190,000 clones are present, over 80% being singletons, with the ten largest covering 10% to 15%. The time point is: blood 2 weeks post-SBRT. Documented treatment: 15 Gy SBRT to primary tumor, nephrectomy 4 weeks later. Sequencing was performed on blood, taken from a patient whose treatment included radiotherapy and nephrectomy. The source of these receptors is a woman between 50 and 59 years old with renal cell carcinoma.

The genes are TRBV6-5 and TRBJ1-2; the D is unclear. CDR3 size: 15 residues. Between the trimmed V and J ends, which lost 5 bases and 7 bases, there was a span of 20 bases. The germline V gene has CDR1 MNHEY and CDR2 SVGAGI. The CDR3 spells CASSAVDSYLTGYTF. CDR3 bases: TGTGCCAGCAGTGCTGTAGACTCCTACCTGACTGGCTACACCTTC.

This clone has just one count. V usage is TRBV5-1 and J usage is TRBJ2-5; D is uncertain. Germline CDR1 reads SGHRS; CDR2 reads YFSETQ. CDR3 length: 16 amino acids. The V end lost 4 bases, the J end lost 0 bases, and 16 bases lay between the germline ends. The CDR3 sequence: CASSPNIVRDQETQYF. CDR3 DNA sequence: TGCGCCAGCAGCCCTAACATAGTCCGGGACCAAGAGACCCAGTACTTC.

The gene calls are TRBV5-5 and TRBJ2-2, with D perhaps matching TRBD2 (6 bases). Germline V CDR1 and CDR2: SGHKS, YYEKEE (reference sequence). There are 14 residues in the CDR3. V was clipped by 4 bases and J by 1 base, with 8 bases between them. CDR3 region: CASSQGLNTGELFF. In DNA form, the CDR3 reads TGTGCCAGCAGCCAGGGACTGAACACCGGGGAGCTGTTTTTT.

The chain is built from TRBV30 and TRBJ1-2, with a weak D call TRBD1 (6 bases). Germline V gene sequence: CDR1 GTSNPN, CDR2 SVGIG (reference sequence). V was clipped by 2 bases and J by 0 bases, with 16 bases between them. There are 16 residues in the CDR3. The CDR3 DNA sequence: TGTGCCTGGAGTTTACAGGGTTTCGTTACTAACTATGGCTACACCTTC. It yields the protein CAWSLQGFVTNYGYTF.